The clone carrying this T cell receptor beta chain occurred a few times. Its antigen is currently unknown. The data were taken from a study of T cell repertoires in cytomegalovirus infection. Germline values: CDR1 SNHLY, CDR2 FYNNEI. This CDR3 contains 13 residues. V was trimmed by 4 bases and J by 14 bases, leaving 20 bases between them. MiXCR, applied by TCRdb to the reads, yields one record per CDR3 protein. The sample includes about 400,000 distinct CDR3 sequences, roughly 34% of them seen just once. The rearrangement uses TRBV2 and TRBJ2-5; D remains ambiguous. This clonotype was obtained from a human donor in good health (CMV status not recorded). Some clones in this sample may be carry-over from other donors' samples. The specimen comprised cultured PBMCs, sampled from culture after CMV antigen stimulation. The CDR3 region is CASSGDSSGHPYF. CDR3 sequence (DNA): TGTGCCAGCAGTGGAGACTCATCAGGCCACCCCTACTTC.